The 16 T cell receptor beta chains below all came from one sample that was sequenced in a study of shared clonotypes between healthy human individuals. Sequencing was performed with immunoSEQ multiplex PCR; in TCRdb, only in-frame clones are kept and a portion is missing. This sample yields hundreds of thousands of clones, of which about 80% are seen a single time; more than 10% belongs to the top ten. Sequenced sample: PBMCs. Receptors originate from a middle-aged woman in good health. Some clones in this sample may be carry-over from other donors' samples.

V gene TRBV7-2 combines with J gene TRBJ2-5; D gene unclear. Germline CDR1 is SGHTA and CDR2 is FQGNSA. There are 13 residues in the CDR3. V shed 2 bases and J shed 5 bases, with 9 bases lying between them. The CDR3 loop is CASSLSRVETQYF. The CDR3 coding sequence is TGTGCCAGCAGCTTAAGTCGGGTGGAGACCCAGTACTTC.

Details on this clone: In the same sample, other DNA sequences code for this CDR3. The CDR3 coding sequence is TGCGCCAGCAGCTTTGACAGGGTACCAGATACGCAGTATTTT. Its protein is CASSFDRVPDTQYF. The chain employs TRBV5-1 and TRBJ2-3, with 7 nucleotides matching TRBD1. The CDR3 loop spans 14 amino acids. Trimming took 2 bases from V and 4 from J; bases not matched to a gene: 4. Germline CDR1 is SGHRS and CDR2 is YFSETQ.

As for this clone: Given a far larger clone just one base away, this is likely a sequencing read error. This rearrangement joins TRBV30 to TRBJ1-1; D not resolved. Trimming left V 1 base short and J 5 bases short, with 11 bases between. Germline lookup yields CDR1 GTSNPN and CDR2 SVGIG (reference sequence). The CDR3 contains 13 residues. The CDR3 spells CAWSGIAETEAFF. The CDR3 DNA sequence: TGTGCCTGGAGTGGGATAGCGGAGACTGAAGCTTTCTTT.

This sequence joins TRBV5-8 and TRBJ1-5; D is undetermined. The CDR3 is 14 amino acids. The V gene's germline CDR1 is SGHTS and CDR2 YDEGEE. Trimming removed 4 bases from V and 7 bases from J, with 15 bases in between. CDR3 coding DNA: TGTGCCAGCAGCAAAGGCCTAACGGGACAGCCCCAGCATTTT. It yields the protein CASSKGLTGQPQHF.

Concerning this clone itself: The identical CDR3 is also encoded by other nucleotide sequences in the sample. V usage is TRBV5-1 and J usage is TRBJ2-1, with TRBD1 identical over 10 bases. Trimming took 2 bases from V and 7 from J; bases not matched to a gene: 3. Germline lookup yields CDR1 SGHRS and CDR2 YFSETQ. The CDR3 has 14 residues. The chain's CDR3 is CASSLGQGGNEQFF. In DNA form, the CDR3 reads TGCGCCAGCAGCTTAGGACAGGGGGGAAATGAGCAGTTCTTC.

This clone appeared a single time. This sequence joins TRBV6-5 and TRBJ2-7, with 7 bases aligning to TRBD2. CDR3 length: 15 amino acids. V shed 5 bases and J 0 bases; nucleotides not matched to a gene: 7. Germline CDR1 is MNHEY and CDR2 is SVGAGI. The CDR3 bases are TGTGCCAGCAGTCCGACGACTAGCAGCTCCTACGAGCAGTACTTC. The encoded protein is CASSPTTSSSYEQYF.

V and J are TRBV5-4 and TRBJ2-7; the D is unclear. Germline CDR1 SGHNT, CDR2 YYREEE (reference sequence). This CDR3 spans 14 amino acids. Trimming left V 1 base short and J 2 bases short, with 10 bases between. This chain's CDR3 is CASSLMIAPYEQYF. The CDR3 nucleotides read TGTGCCAGCAGCTTGATGATAGCTCCCTACGAGCAGTACTTC.

This chain connects TRBV19 to TRBJ2-7; possibly TRBD2 for D (5 bases). The germline V and J ends were trimmed by 2 bases and 5 bases, with 10 bases remaining between them. The CDR3 covers 13 residues. Germline-derived CDR1 and CDR2 are LNHDA and SQIVND (reference sequence). CDR3 sequence (DNA): TGTGCCAGTAGTATACGTTTCGGGGACGAGCAGTACTTC. Translated: CASSIRFGDEQYF.

In nucleotides, the CDR3 is TGTGCCTGGAGTGTGTCCGGGGTGGGAGGCACCGGGGAGCTGTTTTTT. It specifies CAWSVSGVGGTGELFF. The chain couples TRBV30 to TRBJ2-2; the D gene is possibly TRBD2 (6 bases). This CDR3 region has 16 residues. Germline V lookup: CDR1 GTSNPN, CDR2 SVGIG (reference sequence). Between the trimmed V and J ends, which lost 0 bases and 4 bases, there was a span of 15 bases.

This clone has only a few counts. The same CDR3 also results from other DNA sequences found in this sample. Here the CDR3 DNA reads TGCACCAGCAGCCAAGATCGGGAGCTGGCGGGGTCCCCGGACACCGGGGAGCTGTTTTTT. Its translation is CTSSQDRELAGSPDTGELFF. The chain is built from TRBV1 and TRBJ2-2; TRBD2 was called by the table and not checked on the DNA. TRBV1 is listed as a pseudogene. The CDR3 sequence is 20 residues long.

The chain links TRBV28 to TRBJ1-3; TRBD1 might be the D (6 bases). The V gene lost 5 bases and the J gene lost 4 bases, with 15 bases spanning the gap. The length of the CDR3 is 15 residues. Germline loops: CDR1 MDHEN, CDR2 SYDVKM. The CDR3 is CASSPGGAAGNTIYF. The CDR3 nucleotides are TGTGCCAGCAGTCCGGGGGGGGCTGCGGGAAACACCATATATTTT.

This chain connects TRBV4-3 to TRBJ1-1; possible D gene TRBD1, 5 bases. CDR3 length: 20 residues. Trimming removed 2 bases at V and 4 bases at J, with 29 bases between. Germline CDR1 is LGHNA and CDR2 is YSLEER. The CDR3 sequence is CASSQKPPGTPDGISTEAFF. CDR3 nucleotide sequence: TGCGCCAGCAGCCAAAAACCGCCGGGGACGCCCGACGGGATTTCCACTGAAGCTTTCTTT.

This rearrangement joins TRBV6-1 to TRBJ1-4; TRBD1 is a possible D gene (5 bases). CDR3 length: 19 residues. Between the trimmed V and J ends, which lost 1 base and 2 bases, there was a span of 20 bases. The germline V gene encodes CDR1 MNHNS and CDR2 SASEGT. CDR3 region: CASSEVRDPRGLTNEKLFF. The CDR3, as DNA: TGTGCCAGCAGTGAAGTTCGGGACCCGCGGGGTTTGACTAATGAAAAACTGTTTTTT.

The chain links TRBV19 to TRBJ1-1; D unresolved. The V end was cut by 3 bases, the J end by 4 bases, with 15 bases between. The germline CDR1 and CDR2 sequences are LNHDA and SQIVND (reference sequence). CDR3 length: 15 amino acids. CDR3 coding DNA: TGTGCCAGTAGTATGCGGGCCCTAGAGAGCACTGAAGCTTTCTTT. Amino acids: CASSMRALESTEAFF.

The gene calls are TRBV28 and TRBJ2-7; 10 bases are shared with TRBD2. CDR1 is MDHEN, CDR2 SYDVKM, per germline. V shed 10 bases and J 7 bases; nucleotides not matched to a gene: 13. The CDR3 has 14 residues. CDR3 protein: CATLGLAGVLEQYF. In DNA, the CDR3 is TGTGCCACCCTGGGGCTAGCGGGAGTTTTAGAGCAGTACTTC.

The chain combines TRBV7-2 with TRBJ2-5; possibly TRBD2 for D (5 bases). The CDR3 contains 13 residues. Germline V CDR1 and CDR2: SGHTA, FQGNSA. With 5 bases removed from V and 3 bases from J, the gap between germline ends came to 10 bases. The CDR3 sequence is CASSRTREETQYF. CDR3 nucleotides: TGTGCCAGCAGCCGGACTCGTGAAGAGACCCAGTACTTC.